These T cell receptor beta chains were read from a single sample in a study of cytomegalovirus exposure and HLA in healthy donors. Assay: immunoSEQ multiplex PCR; the TCRdb copy retains only in-frame clones and omits some. Among more than 70,000 clones listed, about 70% were seen once. Input material: PBMCs. These receptors all come from a woman in her fifties or sixties in good health and CMV-seropositive. CDR3s include the opening cysteine and the closing phenylalanine or tryptophan. A D gene is named only where the DNA matches it firmly. The listing skips clone size in some rows; elsewhere it reads once, few, many or a size class.

clone size,D gene,V gene,J gene,CDR3 protein,CDR3 DNA
NA,NA,TRBV19,TRBJ2-7,CASSIDYSYEQYF,TGTGCCAGTAGTATAGACTACTCCTACGAGCAGTACTTC
NA,NA,TRBV18,TRBJ1-1,CASSPPGQLVFAFF,TGTGCCAGCTCACCCCCGGGACAATTAGTATTCGCTTTCTTT
few,TRBD2,TRBV29-1,TRBJ2-3,CSVEVSGGAPDTQYF,TGCAGCGTTGAAGTTAGCGGGGGGGCCCCAGATACGCAGTATTTT
few,NA,TRBV28,TRBJ2-5,CASSSSGETQYF,TGTGCCAGCAGTTCCTCAGGGGAGACCCAGTACTTC
NA,TRBD1,TRBV28,TRBJ1-4,CASSFVQGGEKLFF,TGTGCCAGCAGTTTTGTTCAGGGGGGTGAAAAACTGTTTTTT
NA,NA,TRBV5-1,TRBJ2-2,CASSLGQISNTGELFF,TGCGCCAGCAGCTTAGGACAAATTTCGAACACCGGGGAGCTGTTTTTT
NA,TRBD1,TRBV19,TRBJ2-7,CASTMAGQGLYF,TGTGCCAGTACTATGGCGGGACAGGGGTTGTACTTC
NA,TRBD1,TRBV5-1,TRBJ1-2,CASSRPGTGGANYGYTF,TGCGCCAGCAGCCGTCCCGGGACAGGGGGCGCTAACTATGGCTACACCTTC
few,NA,TRBV19,TRBJ2-7,CASSIDSSYEQYF,TGTGCCAGTAGTATAGACAGCTCCTACGAGCAGTACTTC
NA,NA,TRBV4-1,TRBJ1-5,CASSQVSGESQPQHF,TGCGCCAGCAGCCAAGTCTCCGGGGAAAGTCAGCCCCAGCATTTT
NA,TRBD2,TRBV19,TRBJ2-3,CASSIAGTSGASTDTQYF,TGTGCCAGTAGTATCGCGGGGACTAGCGGGGCTAGCACAGATACGCAGTATTTT
once,TRBD1,TRBV29-1,TRBJ1-3,CSIRQGGNTIYF,TGCAGCATCAGACAGGGGGGAAACACCATATATTTT
NA,TRBD2,TRBV10-3,TRBJ2-5,CAISESSGGGKETQYF,TGTGCCATCAGTGAGTCTAGCGGGGGGGGAAAAGAGACCCAGTACTTC
NA,NA,TRBV2,TRBJ1-1,CARETGQGRSDAEAFF,TGTGCCAGAGAGACCGGACAAGGACGGAGTGACGCTGAAGCTTTCTTT
NA,NA,TRBV10-2,TRBJ2-1,CASTDKTSFEQFF,TGCGCCAGCACCGATAAGACTAGTTTTGAGCAGTTCTTC
NA,NA,TRBV30,TRBJ1-1,CAWSVQDTEAFF,TGTGCCTGGAGTGTACAGGACACTGAAGCTTTCTTT
NA,NA,TRBV7-8,TRBJ1-4,CASSLDTEWEKLFF,TGTGCCAGCAGCTTAGATACAGAGTGGGAAAAACTGTTTTTT
NA,TRBD1,TRBV27,TRBJ1-2,CASSFAGGDYGYTF,TGTGCCAGCAGTTTTGCAGGGGGCGACTATGGCTACACCTTC
NA,NA,TRBV10-3,TRBJ1-3,CAISVQESGNTIYF,TGTGCCATCAGCGTACAGGAGTCTGGAAACACCATATATTTT
NA,NA,TRBV2,TRBJ2-7,CASIPGHSSYEQYF,TGTGCCAGCATCCCGGGACATAGCTCCTACGAGCAGTACTTC
few,NA,TRBV11-2,TRBJ1-5,CASSFRDQPQHF,TGTGCCAGCAGCTTCAGGGATCAGCCCCAGCATTTT
once,NA,TRBV10-3,TRBJ1-2,CAIRELNYGYTF,TGTGCCATAAGGGAGCTAAACTATGGCTACACCTTC
NA,TRBD2,TRBV6-5,TRBJ2-1,CASSYSSSGITNEQFF,TGTGCCAGCAGTTACTCGAGTAGCGGGATCACGAATGAGCAGTTCTTC
NA,NA,TRBV7-2,TRBJ1-2,CASSAIFTGLHGYTF,TGTGCCAGCAGCGCTATATTTACAGGGCTTCATGGCTACACCTTC
NA,TRBD2,TRBV7-2,TRBJ2-5,CASSLVGLGGETQYF,TGTGCCAGCAGCCTGGTGGGACTAGGGGGAGAGACCCAGTACTTC
few,TRBD2,TRBV10-2,TRBJ2-7,CASTREDGPSYEQYF,TGCGCCAGCACCCGGGAGGACGGCCCATCCTACGAGCAGTACTTC
NA,TRBD1,TRBV5-1,TRBJ2-2,CASTGTEGFGELFF,TGCGCCAGCACCGGGACAGAGGGCTTCGGGGAGCTGTTTTTT